This T cell receptor (beta chain) was captured in a study of blood T cell repertoires in COVID-19. The method was immunoSEQ multiplex PCR; TCRdb's version includes in-frame clones alone and lacks a portion of them. The table lists under 300,000 clones, about 88% of them singletons, with about 3% in the top ten. This CDR3 has 14 residues. J lost 0 bases, V lost 5 bases, and 3 bases had no gene match. Germline loops: CDR1 SGHTA, CDR2 FQGNSA. Sequenced: PBMCs or T cells enriched from blood (not recorded which). V is TRBV7-2 and J is TRBJ2-7; 8 positions agree with TRBD1. The source of this sequence is a woman aged 45 to 65 who had recovered from COVID-19. The DNA for the CDR3 is TGTGCCAGCAGCCGGACAGGGATCTCCTACGAGCAGTACTTC. Translated: CASSRTGISYEQYF.